Listed here are 18 T cell receptor beta chains from one sample, sequenced in a study of cytomegalovirus exposure and HLA in healthy donors. PCR was performed using 60 Vbeta and 13 Jbeta primers. Clones were sequenced by immunoSEQ multiplex PCR, and TCRdb holds only the in-frame ones, with some missing. Of roughly 140,000 clones in the sample, about 78% were seen once. The specimen sequenced was PBMCs. The receptors derive from a man aged 35 to 55 in good health and CMV-seropositive.

The V and J genes are TRBV11-2 and TRBJ1-5; TRBD1 aligns across 9 bases. V was pared by 5 bases and J by 3 bases, with 5 bases of the junction left unmatched. This CDR3 has 15 amino acids. Germline loops: CDR1 SGHAT, CDR2 FQNNGV. For the CDR3, the DNA is TGTGCCAGCAGCCCATGGACAGGGGTCAATCAGCCCCAGCATTTT. Amino acids: CASSPWTGVNQPQHF. Drawing the rest from reference TRBV11-2 and TRBJ1-5, the complete variable domain is EAGVAQSPRYKIIEKRQSVAFWCNPISGHATLYWYQQILGQGPKLLIQFQNNGVVDDSQLPKDRFSAERLKGVDSTLKIQPAKLEDSAVYLCASSPWTGVNQPQHFGDGTRLSIL.

The chain combines TRBV2 with TRBJ1-2, with no clear D. Trimming pared 2 bases from V and 6 bases from J, leaving 13 bases between. Germline CDR1 and CDR2: SNHLY and FYNNEI. This CDR3 is 14 amino acids long. The CDR3 DNA sequence: TGTGCCAGCAGTGAAATAGGTGCCCGGGATGGCTACACCTTC. Protein product: CASSEIGARDGYTF.

This chain connects TRBV5-3 to TRBJ2-4; maybe TRBD2 (7 bases). TRBV5-3 is annotated as an ORF whose role is uncertain. The CDR3 sequence is 17 residues long. Trimming removed 4 bases from V and 1 base from J, with 18 bases in between. In DNA form, the CDR3 reads TGTGCCAGAAGCATTGGACAGCGGGGAGGCGCCAAAAACATTCAGTACTTC. Translation gives CARSIGQRGGAKNIQYF.

The chain links TRBV6-5 to TRBJ1-2; D perhaps matches TRBD1 (5 bases). The germline CDR1 and CDR2 sequences are MNHEY and SVGAGI. V was trimmed by 3 bases and J by 8 bases, leaving 10 bases between them. The CDR3 runs 12 residues. For the CDR3, the DNA is TGTGCCAGCAGTTATGCGGACACCGGCTACACCTTC. Encoded protein: CASSYADTGYTF.

The chain uses TRBV7-9 and TRBJ2-6, with D possibly TRBD2 on 5 matching bases. Germline CDR1 SEHNR, CDR2 FQNEAQ (reference sequence). The CDR3 totals 16 residues. V lost 7 bases, J lost 0 bases, and 13 bases lay in between. CDR3 residues: CASTRVSGSGANVLTF. In nucleotides, the CDR3 is TGTGCCAGCACCCGTGTCAGCGGCTCTGGGGCCAACGTCCTGACTTTC.

This rearrangement joins TRBV7-7 to TRBJ2-2, with TRBD2 as a possible D gene (5 bases). The CDR3 sequence is 15 residues long. From germline, CDR1 is SSHAT and CDR2 FNYEAQ (reference sequence). The CDR3 DNA reads TGTGCTAGCGCCCGGGGATTCGGGAACACCGGGGAGCTGTTTTTT. Residues: CASARGFGNTGELFF.

The count of this clone is one. V gene TRBV5-4 combines with J gene TRBJ2-1; maybe TRBD2 (6 bases). The germline CDR1 and CDR2 sequences are SGHNT and YYREEE (reference sequence). CDR3 length: 15 amino acids. V was shortened by 4 bases and J by 4 bases, with 15 bases between the two germline ends. CDR3 sequence: CASSIGLPNYNEQFF. The DNA of the CDR3 is TGTGCCAGCAGCATCGGACTACCCAATTACAATGAGCAGTTCTTC.

This clone showed up just once. The rearrangement joins TRBV7-9 to TRBJ1-1; 10 bases align to TRBD1. Trimming took 4 bases from V and 4 from J; bases not matched to a gene: 9. The germline CDR1 and CDR2 sequences are SEHNR and FQNEAQ (reference sequence). The CDR3 loop spans 16 amino acids. The CDR3 reads CASSSSPGQGITEAFF. The CDR3 DNA is TGTGCCAGCAGCTCGAGCCCGGGACAGGGGATCACTGAAGCTTTCTTT.

This clone was counted only a few times. This sequence joins TRBV5-1 and TRBJ1-1; 9 nucleotides align to TRBD1. The CDR3 consists of 16 residues. CDR1 is SGHRS, CDR2 YFSETQ, per germline. With V trimmed by 0 bases and J by 0 bases, 3 bases remained unmatched. The CDR3 nucleotides read TGCGCCAGCAGCTTGGGGGACAGGGATATGAACACTGAAGCTTTCTTT. Encoded protein: CASSLGDRDMNTEAFF.

The V and J genes are TRBV7-2 and TRBJ2-6, with D tentatively TRBD1 (6 bases). The V gene's germline CDR1 is SGHTA and CDR2 FQGNSA. The length of the CDR3 is 16 residues. Trimming left V 5 bases short and J 4 bases short, with 15 bases between. The CDR3 reads CASSPQGQIGANVLTF. CDR3 coding DNA: TGTGCCAGCAGCCCCCAGGGGCAAATCGGGGCCAACGTCCTGACTTTC.

The rearrangement uses TRBV5-1 and TRBJ2-3; TRBD2 might be the D (6 bases). The V and J ends lost 0 bases and 2 bases respectively, with 10 bases between them. CDR3 size: 15 residues. Germline CDR1 reads SGHRS; CDR2 reads YFSETQ. The CDR3 bases are TGCGCCAGCAGCTTGGGGGGACTTCTCACAGATACGCAGTATTTT. This codes for CASSLGGLLTDTQYF.

The J gene is TRBJ1-6, the V gene TRBV27; 8 bases fit TRBD1. The trim removed 2 bases at V and 9 bases at J, leaving 6 bases unmatched. CDR1 MNHEY and CDR2 SMNVEV come from the germline V gene (reference sequence). The CDR3 covers 15 residues. The DNA for the CDR3 is TGTGCCAGCAGTTTAAGTTACAGGGGGGGTTCACCCCTCCACTTT. The encoded protein is CASSLSYRGGSPLHF.

The J gene is TRBJ2-7, the V gene TRBV27; TRBD1 matches at 7 bases. CDR3 length equals 15 residues. Trimming cost V 5 bases and J 0 bases; bases outside gene matches: 7. In germline, CDR1 is MNHEY, CDR2 SMNVEV (reference sequence). CDR3 in amino acids: CASSQPGQSSYEQYF. The CDR3 region has the DNA TGTGCCAGCAGTCAGCCGGGACAGAGCTCCTACGAGCAGTACTTC.

The chain carries TRBV27 and TRBJ1-6, with 8 bases aligning to TRBD1. With V trimmed by 5 bases and J by 13 bases, 22 bases remained unmatched. The germline V gene encodes CDR1 MNHEY and CDR2 SMNVEV (reference sequence). This CDR3 comprises 18 residues. The CDR3 region is CASSPNRRDRSQLGPLHF. CDR3 nucleotides: TGTGCCAGCAGTCCAAATCGCCGGGACAGGTCCCAACTAGGCCCCCTCCACTTT.

The V call is TRBV5-6, the J call TRBJ1-5; 7 bases fit TRBD1. The V gene's germline CDR1 is SGHDT and CDR2 YYEEEE. Trimming at V came to 3 bases and at J to 3 bases, leaving 3 bases not matched to a gene. This CDR3 region has 14 residues. DNA of the CDR3: TGTGCCAGCAGCTGGGGACAGAACAATCAGCCCCAGCATTTT. It yields the protein CASSWGQNNQPQHF.

This chain uses TRBV7-9 with TRBJ2-6; D unclear. The CDR3 loop spans 15 amino acids. Trimming stripped 5 bases from V and 1 base from J, with 9 bases between. Per germline, CDR1 SEHNR and CDR2 FQNEAQ (reference sequence). The CDR3 spells CASSVTESGANVLTF. Written as DNA, the CDR3 is TGTGCCAGCAGCGTCACAGAGTCTGGGGCCAACGTCCTGACTTTC.

This rearrangement joins TRBV6-1 to TRBJ2-1; 10 nucleotides line up with TRBD1. J gave up 9 bases and V 6 bases, and 5 bases lay outside the gene matches. The germline gives CDR1 MNHNS, CDR2 SASEGT. This CDR3 has 13 residues. CDR3 in DNA: TGTGCCAGCAGCGGGACAGGGGAGGGTGAGCAGTTCTTC. It translates to CASSGTGEGEQFF.

The V gene is TRBV7-2, the J gene TRBJ2-6; no clear D gene. V lost 2 bases, J lost 5 bases, and 10 bases lay in between. Germline CDR1 is SGHTA and CDR2 is FQGNSA. There are 15 residues in the CDR3. This CDR3 is CASSLTTVRANVLTF. The CDR3, as DNA: TGTGCCAGCAGCTTAACAACAGTGAGGGCCAACGTCCTGACTTTC.